This T cell receptor beta chain comes out of a study of beta chain features in type 1 diabetes. At the level of the study: Similarity in age, gender and cell yields was seen between patients and healthy donors.

Findings and caveats of the study: When VDJ junctions were examined, type 1 diabetes patients showed fewer insertions and more deletions. Among patients with Type 1 diabetes, TCRB CDR3s were moderately but significantly shorter in every one of the four CD4+ subsets.

V was shortened by 0 bases and J by 5 bases, with 7 bases between the two germline ends. The CDR3 spans 13 residues. Germline V gene data show CDR1 as KGHSH and CDR2 as LQKENI. This clone was observed a handful of times. Its antigen is not identified. Other nucleotide sequences in the sample specify the same CDR3. The entirety of the isolated RNA underwent reverse transcription, so expressed TCRB transcripts were sequenced. The data were produced by immunoSEQ multiplex PCR, yet TCRdb's version contains in-frame clones alone and is incomplete. The table records nearly 700,000 clones, roughly 13% of them present only once.

The J gene is TRBJ1-2, the V gene TRBV18; possible D gene TRBD1, 5 bases. Sequencing input: naive CD4+ T cells from blood. The TCR sequence derives from a young man with type 1 diabetes. The CDR3 region has the DNA TGTGCCAGCTCACCACCGGGGGATTATGGCTACACCTTC. Translated, it gives CASSPPGDYGYTF.